The 18 T cell receptor beta chains below all came from one sample that was sequenced in a study of blood T cell repertoires in COVID-19. Here immunoSEQ multiplex PCR was the method, and the copy in TCRdb shows in-frame clones only, minus some. This sample has about 230,000 clones; under 90% occur once, and the top ten carry approximately 4.3%. The sample was PBMCs or T cells enriched from blood (not recorded which). These receptors were collected from a woman aged 25 to 39 with acute COVID-19.

This clone occurred once. This chain connects TRBV2 to TRBJ1-1, with 7 bases that match TRBD1. Germline values: CDR1 SNHLY, CDR2 FYNNEI. CDR3 length: 13 amino acids. Trimming removed 7 bases from V and 1 base from J; junction bases left unmatched: 3. CDR3 in DNA: TGTGCCAGCACCGGGACAGCGAACACTGAAGCTTTCTTT. Its protein product is CASTGTANTEAFF.

The sample holds one count of this clone. The chain carries TRBV10-3 and TRBJ2-1; D might be TRBD1 (5 bases). CDR3 length: 14 amino acids. V lost 0 bases to trimming and J lost 2 bases, with 5 bases between them. CDR1 is ENHRY, CDR2 SYGVKD, per germline. The CDR3: CAISESTAYNEQFF. The DNA for the CDR3 is TGTGCCATCAGTGAGTCGACAGCCTACAATGAGCAGTTCTTC.

The gene calls are TRBV5-1 and TRBJ1-1; D is unresolved. This CDR3 has 14 residues. The ends were cut back, 3 bases at V and 6 bases at J, with 15 bases in the middle. Germline loops: CDR1 SGHRS, CDR2 YFSETQ. The CDR3 sequence is CASSSGPGGAEAFF. The CDR3 DNA reads TGCGCCAGCAGCTCCGGCCCGGGTGGTGCTGAAGCTTTCTTT.

The chain carries TRBV7-9 and TRBJ1-1, with unresolved D. Trimming removed 5 bases at V and 4 bases at J, with 17 bases between. CDR1 and CDR2 from the germline V gene are SEHNR and FQNEAQ (reference sequence). CDR3 length equals 15 residues. CDR3 nucleotide sequence: TGTGCCAGCAGCGGACGACCGGGAGGGCTCACTGAAGCTTTCTTT. Amino acids: CASSGRPGGLTEAFF. Combining the CDR3 with reference TRBV7-9 and TRBJ1-1 gives the whole variable domain DTGVSQNPRHKITKRGQNVTFRCDPISEHNRLYWYRQTLGQGPEFLTYFQNEAQLEKSRLLSDRFSAERPKGSFSTLEIQRTEQGDSAMYLCASSGRPGGLTEAFFGQGTRLTVV.

This chain connects TRBV5-6 to TRBJ2-1; TRBD2 is a possible D gene (6 bases). Germline V gene lookup returns CDR1 SGHDT and CDR2 YYEEEE. The CDR3 is 13 residues long. Trimming cost V 3 bases and J 7 bases, with 11 bases left between them. DNA for the CDR3: TGTGCCAGCAGCTCAACAGGACTAAATGAGCAGTTCTTC. It is translated as CASSSTGLNEQFF.

This clone was recorded only once. The V and J genes are TRBV12-3 or TRBV12-4 and TRBJ2-7, with 7 positions matching TRBD1. With V trimmed by 7 bases and J by 2 bases, 5 bases remained unmatched. The CDR3 has 13 residues. This CDR3 is CASTLTGTYEQYF. CDR3 nucleotide sequence: TGTGCCAGCACCCTGACAGGGACCTACGAGCAGTACTTC.

This chain connects TRBV7-2 to TRBJ2-1, with D possibly TRBD2 on 6 matching bases. V lost 4 bases, J lost 4 bases, and 11 bases lay in between. CDR1 is SGHTA, CDR2 FQGNSA, per germline. The CDR3 extends over 14 amino acids. CDR3 bases: TGTGCCAGCAGCTGGGACTTCGTTTACAATGAGCAGTTCTTC. This encodes CASSWDFVYNEQFF.

V is TRBV7-2 and J is TRBJ2-7, with 11 nucleotides matching TRBD2. CDR3 size: 16 residues. Germline CDR1 and CDR2: SGHTA and FQGNSA. V lost 2 bases, J lost 3 bases, and 6 bases stayed unmatched. The CDR3 spells CASSLLSGGALYEQYF. The CDR3 DNA follows: TGTGCCAGCAGCTTACTTAGCGGGGGGGCACTCTACGAGCAGTACTTC.

CDR3 in amino acids: CASSPQGQQATGELFF. The CDR3, as DNA: TGTGCCAGCTCACCGCAGGGACAACAGGCGACCGGGGAGCTGTTTTTT. The rearrangement uses TRBV18 and TRBJ2-2; D is possibly TRBD1 (6 bases). The CDR3 runs to 16 residues. Germline CDR1 is KGHSH and CDR2 is LQKENI. The germline V and J ends were trimmed by 3 bases and 5 bases, with 16 bases remaining between them.

This chain links TRBV29-1 with TRBJ1-6; TRBD1 might be the D (6 bases). In germline, CDR1 is SQVTM, CDR2 ANQGSEA. The CDR3 is 13 amino acids. V gave up 4 bases and J gave up 5 bases, with 9 bases separating them. The CDR3 DNA reads as TGCAGCGTTGGGACAGCTAATAATTCACCCCTCCACTTT. Translated: CSVGTANNSPLHF. The full variable domain, rest sourced from reference TRBV29-1 and TRBJ1-6, is SAVISQKPSRDICQRGTSLTIQCQVDSQVTMMFWYRQQPGQSLTLIATANQGSEATYESGFVIDKFPISRPNLTFSTLTVSNMSPEDSSIYLCSVGTANNSPLHFGNGTRLTVT.

The CDR3 DNA sequence: TGTGCCTGGGGTCGACACATTCCTGGAAACACCATATATTTT. Translating it yields CAWGRHIPGNTIYF. The rearrangement joins TRBV30 to TRBJ1-3; no clear D. The CDR3 loop spans 14 amino acids. CDR1 GTSNPN and CDR2 SVGIG come from the germline V gene (reference sequence). Trimming cost V 5 bases and J 2 bases, with 13 bases left between them.

The chain employs TRBV13 and TRBJ2-1, with no clear D. V lost 5 bases, J lost 12 bases, and 20 bases lay in between. The CDR3 totals 14 residues. Germline lookup yields CDR1 PRHDT and CDR2 FYEKMQ (reference sequence). The CDR3 sequence: CASSPFISSSVQFF. In DNA form, the CDR3 reads TGTGCCAGCAGCCCCTTTATATCCTCCAGTGTGCAGTTCTTC.

This rearrangement joins TRBV27 to TRBJ1-2; perhaps TRBD1 as D (6 bases). The germline V and J ends were trimmed by 4 bases and 0 bases, with 18 bases remaining between them. Germline-derived CDR1 and CDR2 are MNHEY and SMNVEV (reference sequence). The CDR3 covers 17 residues. The CDR3 DNA reads TGTGCCAGCAGTTCCCCAAGAGGGGGTTACCCTAACTATGGCTACACCTTC. Its protein is CASSSPRGGYPNYGYTF.

This chain uses TRBV19 with TRBJ2-3; D is possibly TRBD2 (6 bases). V shed 5 bases and J shed 1 base, with 10 bases lying between them. The germline V gene has CDR1 LNHDA and CDR2 SQIVND (reference sequence). The CDR3 has 14 residues. CDR3 region: CASSGGIRTDTQYF. CDR3 nucleotide sequence: TGTGCCAGTAGTGGGGGGATCCGCACAGATACGCAGTATTTT.

A remark on this clone: This specimen includes other DNA sequences encoding the same CDR3. CDR3 coding DNA: TGTGCCAGCAGCTTACGGGGCGGGGGATCAGGAAACACCATATATTTT. Its protein is CASSLRGGGSGNTIYF. The rearrangement links TRBV7-2 to TRBJ1-3; tentative D call: TRBD1 (5 bases). V was cut by 2 bases and J by 4 bases, with 15 bases left in between. The germline gives CDR1 SGHTA, CDR2 FQGNSA. This CDR3 contains 16 residues.

The chain combines TRBV3-1 (or the pseudogene TRBV3-2) with TRBJ2-3; no firm D call. Germline values: CDR1 LGHDT, CDR2 YNNKEL (reference sequence). V gave up 0 bases and J gave up 4 bases, with 8 bases separating them. This CDR3 has 14 residues. CDR3: CASSQDLASDTQYF. CDR3 in DNA: TGTGCCAGCAGCCAAGACTTAGCATCAGATACGCAGTATTTT.

This chain joins TRBV30 and TRBJ1-4; D gene unclear. V was pared by 7 bases and J by 0 bases, with 24 bases between. There are 18 residues in the CDR3. Germline lookup yields CDR1 GTSNPN and CDR2 SVGIG (reference sequence). The CDR3, as DNA: TGTGCCTTTAACCCTCGACGCGGCGATTATGCAACTAATGAAAAACTGTTTTTT. This codes for CAFNPRRGDYATNEKLFF.

The chain recombines TRBV9 with TRBJ1-5, with 12 bases aligning to TRBD1. The trim removed 4 bases at V and 8 bases at J, leaving 10 bases unmatched. This CDR3 region has 16 residues. The germline CDR1 and CDR2 sequences are SGDLS and YYNGEE. CDR3 residues: CASSSSGTGGTEPQHF. CDR3 nucleotides: TGTGCCAGCAGCTCCTCCGGGACAGGGGGCACGGAGCCCCAGCATTTT.